This T cell receptor beta chain was captured by sequencing in a study of blood T cell repertoires in COVID-19. Study at large: Sites across the United States, Italy and Spain contributed samples from acute and convalescent COVID-19. PBMCs, B-cell-depleted T cells, or T cells provided the cDNA or gDNA that made up the material.

The CDR3 runs 15 residues. The germline gives CDR1 SNHLY, CDR2 FYNNEI. The V end lost 4 bases, the J end lost 4 bases, and 16 bases lay between the germline ends. The repertoire was sequenced with immunoSEQ multiplex PCR; TCRdb's copy has only in-frame clones and lacks some. The sample has approximately 150,000 clones; roughly 85% are singletons. The clonotype comes from a man between 40 and 49 years old with acute or convalescent COVID-19. Sample: peripheral blood. V is TRBV2 and J is TRBJ2-5, with a weak D call TRBD2 (6 bases). In DNA form, the CDR3 reads TGTGCCAGCAGTGCAGAGGGGACTGGGACAGAGACCCAGTACTTC. The encoded protein is CASSAEGTGTETQYF.